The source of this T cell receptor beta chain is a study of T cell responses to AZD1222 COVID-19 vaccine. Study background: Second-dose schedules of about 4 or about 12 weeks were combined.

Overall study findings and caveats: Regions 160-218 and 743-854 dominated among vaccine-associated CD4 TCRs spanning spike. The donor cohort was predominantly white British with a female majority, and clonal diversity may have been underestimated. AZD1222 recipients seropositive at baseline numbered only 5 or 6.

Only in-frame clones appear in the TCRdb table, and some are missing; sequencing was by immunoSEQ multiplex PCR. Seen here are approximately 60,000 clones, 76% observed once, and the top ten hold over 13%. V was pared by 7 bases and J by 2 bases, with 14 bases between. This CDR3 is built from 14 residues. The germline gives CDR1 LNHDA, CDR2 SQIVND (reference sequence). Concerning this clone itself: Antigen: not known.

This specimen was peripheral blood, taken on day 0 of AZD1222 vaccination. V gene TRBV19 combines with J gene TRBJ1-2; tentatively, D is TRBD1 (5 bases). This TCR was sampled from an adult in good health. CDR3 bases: TGTGCCAGTAAAGCCCGGGACGGCAACTATGGCTACACCTTC. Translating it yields CASKARDGNYGYTF. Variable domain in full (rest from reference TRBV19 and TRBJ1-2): DGGITQSPKYLFRKEGQNVTLSCEQNLNHDAMYWYRQDPGQGLRLIYYSQIVNDFQKGDIAEGYSVSREKKESFPLTVTSAQKNPTAFYLCASKARDGNYGYTFGSGTRLTVV.